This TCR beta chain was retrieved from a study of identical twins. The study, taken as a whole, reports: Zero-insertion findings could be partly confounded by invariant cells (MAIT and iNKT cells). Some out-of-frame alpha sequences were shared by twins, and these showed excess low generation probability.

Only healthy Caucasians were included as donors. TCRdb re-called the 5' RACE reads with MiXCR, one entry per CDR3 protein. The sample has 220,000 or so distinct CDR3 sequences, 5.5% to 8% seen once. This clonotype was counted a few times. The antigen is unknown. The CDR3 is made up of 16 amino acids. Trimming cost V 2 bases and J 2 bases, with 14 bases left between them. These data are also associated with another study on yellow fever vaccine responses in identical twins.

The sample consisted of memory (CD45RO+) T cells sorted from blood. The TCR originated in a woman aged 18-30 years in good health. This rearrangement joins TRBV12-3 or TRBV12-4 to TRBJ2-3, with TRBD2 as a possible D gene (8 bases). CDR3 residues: CASSLTGGGLTDTQYF. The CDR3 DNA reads TGTGCCAGCAGTTTAACGGGAGGGGGCCTCACAGATACGCAGTATTTT.